Listed below are T cell receptor beta chains from one sample, sequenced in a study of cytomegalovirus exposure and HLA in healthy donors. The table came from immunoSEQ multiplex PCR; TCRdb's copy has only in-frame clones and leaves some out. Among fewer than 200,000 clones listed, about 81% were seen once. The sample was PBMCs. These receptors all come from a woman aged 50 to 60 in good health and CMV-seropositive. Each CDR3 is given without its conserved first and last residue. Fields, in order: J gene, V gene, CDR3 protein.

j_call: TRBJ2-3
v_call: TRBV7-2
cdr3_aa: ASSPLGLAGADTQY

j_call: TRBJ2-1
v_call: TRBV9
cdr3_aa: ASSVKGGGGYNEQF

j_call: TRBJ1-1
v_call: TRBV29-1
cdr3_aa: SVDTGYMNTEAF

j_call: TRBJ2-1
v_call: TRBV6-5
cdr3_aa: ASSYDGVQF

j_call: TRBJ2-2
v_call: TRBV19
cdr3_aa: ASSILAGGPGTGELF

j_call: TRBJ2-5
v_call: TRBV11-1
cdr3_aa: ASSYSWTAQETQY

j_call: TRBJ2-1
v_call: TRBV6-5
cdr3_aa: ASSYGGNNEQF

j_call: TRBJ1-2
v_call: TRBV6-5
cdr3_aa: ASAPGQGYGYT

j_call: TRBJ1-3
v_call: TRBV6-5
cdr3_aa: ASSRTGTEGNTIY

j_call: TRBJ1-2
v_call: TRBV27
cdr3_aa: ASSPKAGYYGYT

j_call: TRBJ2-2
v_call: TRBV5-4
cdr3_aa: ASSLAEITGELF

j_call: TRBJ2-7
v_call: TRBV6-5
cdr3_aa: ASSSLAGGGYEQY

j_call: TRBJ1-6
v_call: TRBV4-1
cdr3_aa: ASSQWTGESPLH

j_call: TRBJ1-2
v_call: TRBV7-3
cdr3_aa: ASSSQPGFGYT

j_call: TRBJ2-3
v_call: TRBV5-4
cdr3_aa: ASSSPAPGTVGDTQY

j_call: TRBJ1-2
v_call: TRBV6-1
cdr3_aa: ASRTGMVYGYT

j_call: TRBJ1-1
v_call: TRBV29-1
cdr3_aa: SSLSGGSEAF

j_call: TRBJ2-3
v_call: TRBV11-2
cdr3_aa: ASSHRDTQY

j_call: TRBJ1-2
v_call: TRBV19
cdr3_aa: ASSIGGQHPGSYT

j_call: TRBJ2-2
v_call: TRBV5-1
cdr3_aa: ASTLAGQGAGAGELF

j_call: TRBJ1-2
v_call: TRBV7-9
cdr3_aa: ASSLQEDYGYT

j_call: TRBJ2-7
v_call: TRBV14
cdr3_aa: ASSQTSVEQY

j_call: TRBJ2-3
v_call: TRBV2
cdr3_aa: ASSPLAGLTDTQY

j_call: TRBJ1-2
v_call: TRBV5-1
cdr3_aa: ASSFGQGGNYGYT

j_call: TRBJ2-1
v_call: TRBV7-6
cdr3_aa: ASRPRTSGQGDNEQF

j_call: TRBJ1-2
v_call: TRBV5-3
cdr3_aa: ARSKGQIVGGYT

j_call: TRBJ1-6
v_call: TRBV2
cdr3_aa: ATKGYLDSPLH

j_call: TRBJ2-4
v_call: TRBV5-4
cdr3_aa: ASSLPGQGTEIQY

j_call: TRBJ2-5
v_call: TRBV2
cdr3_aa: ASSNLRRETQY

j_call: TRBJ1-6
v_call: TRBV27
cdr3_aa: ASSFSGGNSPLH

j_call: TRBJ1-1
v_call: TRBV6-6
cdr3_aa: ASSFGSNTEAF

j_call: TRBJ2-1
v_call: TRBV6-5
cdr3_aa: ASSPPGVGVNEQF

j_call: TRBJ1-3
v_call: TRBV5-5
cdr3_aa: ASSRGQANSGNTIY

j_call: TRBJ2-4
v_call: TRBV5-6
cdr3_aa: ASSLGGAKNIQY

j_call: TRBJ2-1
v_call: TRBV18
cdr3_aa: ASSQGTGGYNEQF

j_call: TRBJ2-7
v_call: TRBV5-1
cdr3_aa: ASSLAPTYEQY

j_call: TRBJ1-2
v_call: TRBV7-2
cdr3_aa: ASSLRLDYGYT

j_call: TRBJ1-4
v_call: TRBV11-2
cdr3_aa: ASSFPGGNEKLF

j_call: TRBJ1-2
v_call: TRBV11-2
cdr3_aa: ASSLAGTGGSGLYGYT

j_call: TRBJ1-6
v_call: TRBV9
cdr3_aa: ASSAMSAGSPLH

j_call: TRBJ1-1
v_call: TRBV10-2
cdr3_aa: ASSATGGAEAF

j_call: TRBJ2-1
v_call: TRBV5-5
cdr3_aa: ASSTSAGASLSSYNEQF

j_call: TRBJ1-6
v_call: TRBV7-2
cdr3_aa: ASSRPGTGVPRSPLH

j_call: TRBJ1-4
v_call: TRBV4-1
cdr3_aa: ASSRFSGGDNEKLF

j_call: TRBJ2-1
v_call: TRBV19
cdr3_aa: ASSMWASGAREQF

j_call: TRBJ1-5
v_call: TRBV19
cdr3_aa: ASSTSRGRLQPQH

j_call: TRBJ2-1
v_call: TRBV18
cdr3_aa: ASSQMRDRGSYNEQF

j_call: TRBJ2-2
v_call: TRBV19
cdr3_aa: ASRRTGYTGELF